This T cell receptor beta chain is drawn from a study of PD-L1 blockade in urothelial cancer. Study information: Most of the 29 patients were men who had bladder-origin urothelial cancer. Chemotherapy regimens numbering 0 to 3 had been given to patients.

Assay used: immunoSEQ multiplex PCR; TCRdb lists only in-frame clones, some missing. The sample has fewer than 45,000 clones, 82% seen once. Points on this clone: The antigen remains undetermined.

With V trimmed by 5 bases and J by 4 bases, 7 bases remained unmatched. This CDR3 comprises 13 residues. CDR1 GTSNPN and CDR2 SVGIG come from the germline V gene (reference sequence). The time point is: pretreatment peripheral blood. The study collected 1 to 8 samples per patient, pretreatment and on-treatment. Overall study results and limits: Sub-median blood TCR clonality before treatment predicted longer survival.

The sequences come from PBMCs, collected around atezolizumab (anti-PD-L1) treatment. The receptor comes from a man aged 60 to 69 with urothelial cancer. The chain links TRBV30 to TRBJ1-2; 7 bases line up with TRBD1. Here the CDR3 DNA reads TGTGCCTGGCATCGGGACAGACCCTATGGCTACACCTTC. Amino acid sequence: CAWHRDRPYGYTF.